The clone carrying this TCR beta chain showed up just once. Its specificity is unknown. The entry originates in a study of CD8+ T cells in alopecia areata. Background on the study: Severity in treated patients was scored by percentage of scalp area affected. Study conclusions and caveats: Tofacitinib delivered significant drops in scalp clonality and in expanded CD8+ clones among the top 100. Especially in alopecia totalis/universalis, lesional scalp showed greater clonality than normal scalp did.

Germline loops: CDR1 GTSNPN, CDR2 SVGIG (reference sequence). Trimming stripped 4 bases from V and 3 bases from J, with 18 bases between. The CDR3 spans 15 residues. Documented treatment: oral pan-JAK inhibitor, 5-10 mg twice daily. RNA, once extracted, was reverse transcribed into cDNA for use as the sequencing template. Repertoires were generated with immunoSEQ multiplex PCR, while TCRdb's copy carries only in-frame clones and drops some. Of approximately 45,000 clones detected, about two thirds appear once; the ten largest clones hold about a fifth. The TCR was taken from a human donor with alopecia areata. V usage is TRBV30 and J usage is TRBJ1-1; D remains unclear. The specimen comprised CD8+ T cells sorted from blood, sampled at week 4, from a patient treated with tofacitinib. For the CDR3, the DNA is TGTGCCTGGAAGACCATAGAAGGAATTTACACTGAAGCTTTCTTT. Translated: CAWKTIEGIYTEAFF. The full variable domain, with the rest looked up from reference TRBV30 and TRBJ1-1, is SQTIHQWPATLVQPVGSPLSLECTVEGTSNPNLYWYRQAAGRGLQLLFYSVGIGQISSEVPQNLSASRPQDRQFILSSKKLLLSDSGFYLCAWKTIEGIYTEAFFGQGTRLTVV.